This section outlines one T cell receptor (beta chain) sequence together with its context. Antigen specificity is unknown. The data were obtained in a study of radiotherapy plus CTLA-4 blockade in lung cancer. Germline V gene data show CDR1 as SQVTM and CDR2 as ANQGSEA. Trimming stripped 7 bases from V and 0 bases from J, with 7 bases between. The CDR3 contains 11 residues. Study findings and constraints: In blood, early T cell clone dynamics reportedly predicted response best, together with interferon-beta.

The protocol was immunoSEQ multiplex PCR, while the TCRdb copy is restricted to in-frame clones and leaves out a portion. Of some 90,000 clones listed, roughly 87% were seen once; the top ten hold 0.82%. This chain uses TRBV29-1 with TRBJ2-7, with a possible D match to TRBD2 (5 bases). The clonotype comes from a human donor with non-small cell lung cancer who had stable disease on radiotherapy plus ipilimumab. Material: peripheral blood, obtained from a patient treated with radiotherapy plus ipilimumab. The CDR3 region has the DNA TGCAGCGGTACTAGCTCCTACGAGCAGTACTTC. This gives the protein CSGTSSYEQYF.